The entry that follows covers one T cell receptor beta chain sequence. Its antigen is unknown. Nothing much larger sits one base from this clone, and base qualities are not available. The data derive from a study of blood T cell repertoires in COVID-19 (dated by TCRdb to about 2020). For context, the study as a whole: Samples from collaborators originated in the United States, Italy and Spain and spanned both the acute and convalescent phases of COVID-19. Where available, HLA class I and class II types were taken from metadata supplied by the sample provider and were not determined by assay-based typing. The repertoires were made available in a free public database intended to serve as a resource for research on the immune response to SARS-CoV-2. A de-identified subject ID, COVID-19 status, age in years and sex were almost always included in the sample metadata. The prospective study material was composed of cDNA or gDNA derived from T cells, B-cell-depleted T cells, or PBMCs. Subjects who had been exposed to COVID-19, were actively infected with it, or had recovered from it provided the deeply sampled blood TCRbeta repertoires that made up the dataset. Samples came from the ongoing ImmuneRACE study (first 160 participants) plus 1,254 subjects from 6 global collaborators.

The collaborating institutions used their own protocols to collect whole blood in K2EDTA tubes. For TCRbeta analysis, collaborators shipped samples in one of three forms: frozen whole blood, isolated PBMCs, or DNA extracted from either of those sample types. Summary of the overall study and its limitations: How much clinical and demographic metadata was included differed by source and by participant, and the metadata was provided uncurated.

V gives up 2 bases and J gives up 2 bases, and the segment between their germline ends measures 16 bases. From its cysteine to its phenylalanine, the CDR3 spans 17 amino acids. Only the CDR3 portion is preserved as DNA: 51 bases, with reading frame beginning at the first base. The germline V gene encodes CDR1 SEHNR and CDR2 FQNEAQ (reference sequence). TCRbeta CDR3 regions were amplified from genomic DNA by means of the immunoSEQ Assay, a bias-controlled multiplex PCR. Per the original workflow: The number of nucleated cells in each sample was estimated from the amplification of reference gene primers within the assay. To quantify the absolute abundance of each unique TCRbeta CDR3 rearrangement, sequence reads were collapsed and filtered. For each sample, productive Simpson clonality was calculated as the square root of Simpson's diversity index over productive rearrangements. In its TCRdb copy, this immuneACCESS table keeps in-frame sequences only and misses some clones. Where compared with another copy, unresolved V genes explain less than half of these, and the others have no known cause. The D gene and trimming were derived from the DNA, and the V and J assignments and clone size from that table. This sample has 120,000 or so clones in its table, and over 75% of those were observed once. Together, the top ten hold more than 0.9% of the sample.

Sequenced material: peripheral blood. Rearrangement joined TRBV7-9 to TRBJ1-3; tentative D gene TRBD1, with 5 bases matching. The TCR originated in a woman of 80 years or more with acute or convalescent COVID-19. The base sequence is TGTGCCAGCAGCTTAAGTAAGGGGAGGAAAGCTGGAAACACCATATATTTT. It translates to CASSLSKGRKAGNTIYF.